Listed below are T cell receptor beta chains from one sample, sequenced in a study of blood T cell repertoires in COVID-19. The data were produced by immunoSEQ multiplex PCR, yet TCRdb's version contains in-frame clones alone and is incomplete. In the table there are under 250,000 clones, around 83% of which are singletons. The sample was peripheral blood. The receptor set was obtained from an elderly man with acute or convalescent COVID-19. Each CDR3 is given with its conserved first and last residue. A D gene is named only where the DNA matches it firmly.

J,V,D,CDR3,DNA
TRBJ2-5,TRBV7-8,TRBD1,CASSPRTGKETQYF,TGTGCCAGCAGCCCTAGGACAGGGAAGGAGACCCAGTACTTC
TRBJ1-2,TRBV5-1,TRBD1,CASSLGTGAYYGYTF,TGCGCCAGCAGCTTAGGGACAGGGGCTTACTATGGCTACACCTTC
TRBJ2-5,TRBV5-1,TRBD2,CASSFRTSGQETQYF,TGCGCCAGCAGCTTCAGGACTAGCGGTCAAGAGACCCAGTACTTC
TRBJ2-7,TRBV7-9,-,CASSLEGHGHEQYF,TGTGCCAGCAGCCTCGAGGGACACGGACACGAGCAGTACTTC
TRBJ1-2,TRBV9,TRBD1,CASSVATGTGEKGIGGYTF,TGTGCCAGCAGCGTAGCTACCGGGACAGGAGAGAAAGGTATTGGTGGCTACACCTTC
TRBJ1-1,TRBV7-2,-,CASSARGPTNTEAFF,TGTGCCAGCAGCGCCCGGGGTCCCACTAACACTGAAGCTTTCTTT
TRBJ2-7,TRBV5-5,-,CASSFLPHRDTYEQYF,TGTGCCAGCAGCTTCCTTCCTCACAGGGATACCTACGAGCAGTACTTC
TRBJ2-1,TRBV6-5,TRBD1,CASSRTGLRNNEQFF,TGTGCCAGCAGTCGGACAGGGCTCCGAAACAATGAGCAGTTCTTC
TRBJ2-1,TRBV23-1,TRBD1,CASSQDLDRGSYNEQFF,TGCGCCAGCAGTCAAGATTTGGACAGGGGATCCTACAATGAGCAGTTCTTC
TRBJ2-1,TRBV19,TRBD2,CASSMGTSAGEQFF,TGTGCCAGTAGTATGGGGACTAGCGCTGGGGAGCAGTTCTTC
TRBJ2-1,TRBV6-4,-,CASSPNRGSSYNEQFF,TGTGCCAGCAGCCCCAACCGGGGAAGCTCCTACAATGAGCAGTTCTTC
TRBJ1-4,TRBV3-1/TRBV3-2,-,CASSRGVVEKLFF,TGTGCCAGCAGCCGCGGGGTGGTTGAAAAACTGTTTTTT
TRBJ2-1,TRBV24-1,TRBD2,CATSGSGTRDYNEQFF,TGTGCCACCAGTGGTTCCGGGACTAGGGACTACAATGAGCAGTTCTTC
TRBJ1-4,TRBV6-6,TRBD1,CASSPGTAANEKLFF,TGTGCCAGCAGTCCAGGGACAGCCGCTAATGAAAAACTGTTTTTT
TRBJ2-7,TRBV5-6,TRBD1,CASSLRTGVNEQYF,TGTGCCAGCAGCTTGAGGACAGGGGTTAACGAGCAGTACTTC
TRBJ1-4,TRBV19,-,CASSIWRDEKLFF,TGTGCCAGTAGTATATGGAGAGATGAAAAACTGTTTTTT
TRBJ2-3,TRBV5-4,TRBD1,CASSPDRVSADTQYF,TGTGCCAGCAGCCCGGACAGGGTATCAGCAGATACGCAGTATTTT
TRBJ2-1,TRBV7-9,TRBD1,CASSSLTGGIYNEQFF,TGTGCCAGCAGCTCGCTGACAGGGGGGATCTACAATGAGCAGTTCTTC
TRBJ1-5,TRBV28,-,CASSHRVAGRVNFNQPQHF,TGTGCCAGCAGTCACCGGGTGGCCGGGCGGGTAAACTTCAATCAGCCCCAGCATTTT